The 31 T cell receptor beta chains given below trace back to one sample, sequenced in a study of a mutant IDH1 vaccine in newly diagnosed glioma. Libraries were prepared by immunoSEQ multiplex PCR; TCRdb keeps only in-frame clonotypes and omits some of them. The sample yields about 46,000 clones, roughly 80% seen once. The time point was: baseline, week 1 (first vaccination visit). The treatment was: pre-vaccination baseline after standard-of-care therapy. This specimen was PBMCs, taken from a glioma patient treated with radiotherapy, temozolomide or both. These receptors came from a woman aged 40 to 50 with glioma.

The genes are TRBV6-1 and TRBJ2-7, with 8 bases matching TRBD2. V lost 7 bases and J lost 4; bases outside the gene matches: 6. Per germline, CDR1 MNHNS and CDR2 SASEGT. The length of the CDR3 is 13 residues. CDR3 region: CASKAAGGYEQYF. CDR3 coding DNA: TGTGCCAGCAAGGCGGCGGGGGGATACGAGCAGTACTTC.

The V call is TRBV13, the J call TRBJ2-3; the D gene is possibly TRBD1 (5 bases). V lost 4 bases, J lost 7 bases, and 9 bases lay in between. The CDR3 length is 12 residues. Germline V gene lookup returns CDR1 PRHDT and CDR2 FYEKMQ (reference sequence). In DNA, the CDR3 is TGTGCCAGCAGCTCACCAGGGAATACGCAGTATTTT. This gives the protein CASSSPGNTQYF.

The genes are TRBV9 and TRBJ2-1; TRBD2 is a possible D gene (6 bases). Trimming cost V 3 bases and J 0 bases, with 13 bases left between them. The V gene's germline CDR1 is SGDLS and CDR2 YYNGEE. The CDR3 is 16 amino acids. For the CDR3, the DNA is TGTGCCAGCAGCGCCCTGGGACTCGGCTCCTACAATGAGCAGTTCTTC. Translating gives CASSALGLGSYNEQFF.

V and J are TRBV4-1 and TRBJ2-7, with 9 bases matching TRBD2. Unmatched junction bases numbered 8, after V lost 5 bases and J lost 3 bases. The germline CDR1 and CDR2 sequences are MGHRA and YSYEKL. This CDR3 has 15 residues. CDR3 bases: TGCGCCAGCAGCTACCGACTAGCGGACAACTACGAGCAGTACTTC. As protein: CASSYRLADNYEQYF.

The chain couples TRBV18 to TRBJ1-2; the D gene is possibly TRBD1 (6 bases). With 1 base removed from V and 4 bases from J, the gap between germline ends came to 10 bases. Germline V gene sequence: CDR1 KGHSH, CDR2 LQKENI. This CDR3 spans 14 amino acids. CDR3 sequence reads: CASSPREGGYGYTF. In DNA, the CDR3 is TGTGCCAGCTCACCACGGGAAGGGGGCTATGGCTACACCTTC.

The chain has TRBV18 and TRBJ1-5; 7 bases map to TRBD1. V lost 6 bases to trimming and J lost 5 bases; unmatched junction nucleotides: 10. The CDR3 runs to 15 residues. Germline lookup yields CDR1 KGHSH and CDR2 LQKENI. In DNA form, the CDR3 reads TGTGCCAGCTCTCCGACGACAGGGTGGGATCAGCCCCAGCATTTT. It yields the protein CASSPTTGWDQPQHF. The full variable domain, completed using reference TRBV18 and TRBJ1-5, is NAGVMQNPRHLVRRRGQEARLRCSPMKGHSHVYWYRQLPEEGLKFMVYLQKENIIDESGMPKERFSAEFPKEGPSILRIQQVVRGDSAAYFCASSPTTGWDQPQHFGDGTRLSIL.

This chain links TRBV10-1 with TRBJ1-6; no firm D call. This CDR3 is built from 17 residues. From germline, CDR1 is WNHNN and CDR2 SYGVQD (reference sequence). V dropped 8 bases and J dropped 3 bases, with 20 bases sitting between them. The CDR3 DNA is TGCGCCAGCTTACAAGCCTCTGTCCCCTGCTATAATTCACCCCTCCACTTT. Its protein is CASLQASVPCYNSPLHF.

CDR3: CASSQLGTGTQPQHF. The CDR3 DNA reads TGTGCCAGCAGCCAACTCGGGACAGGGACCCAGCCCCAGCATTTT. This chain connects TRBV4-2 to TRBJ1-5; the match to TRBD1 covers 9 bases. CDR3 size: 15 residues. Trimming at V came to 2 bases and at J to 7 bases, leaving 6 bases not matched to a gene. In germline, CDR1 is LGHNA, CDR2 YNFKEQ.

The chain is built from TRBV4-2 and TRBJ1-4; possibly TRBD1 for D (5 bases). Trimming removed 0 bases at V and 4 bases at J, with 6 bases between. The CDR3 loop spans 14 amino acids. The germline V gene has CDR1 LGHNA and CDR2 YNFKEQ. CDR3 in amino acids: CASSQEGGNEKLFF. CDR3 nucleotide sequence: TGTGCCAGCAGCCAAGAGGGGGGTAATGAAAAACTGTTTTTT.

CDR3 bases: TGTGCCAGCACCCCCCGGCGGCAACTAGGCTACACCTTC. As protein: CASTPRRQLGYTF. The chain combines TRBV7-8 with TRBJ1-2, with D uncertain. The CDR3 runs to 13 residues. The germline CDR1 and CDR2 sequences are SGHVS and FQNEAQ. Between the trimmed V and J ends, which lost 7 bases and 8 bases, there was a span of 17 bases.

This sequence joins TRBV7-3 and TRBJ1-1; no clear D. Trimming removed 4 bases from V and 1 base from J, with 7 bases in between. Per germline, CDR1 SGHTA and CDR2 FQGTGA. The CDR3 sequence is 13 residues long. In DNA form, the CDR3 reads TGTGCCAGCAGCTCTTTATCGAACACTGAAGCTTTCTTT. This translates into CASSSLSNTEAFF.

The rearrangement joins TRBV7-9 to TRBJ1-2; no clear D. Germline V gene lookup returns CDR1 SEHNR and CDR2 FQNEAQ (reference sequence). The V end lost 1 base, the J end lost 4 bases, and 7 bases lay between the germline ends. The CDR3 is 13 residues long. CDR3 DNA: TGTGCCAGCAGCTTAGGGTCCCTCTATGGCTACACCTTC. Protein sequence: CASSLGSLYGYTF.

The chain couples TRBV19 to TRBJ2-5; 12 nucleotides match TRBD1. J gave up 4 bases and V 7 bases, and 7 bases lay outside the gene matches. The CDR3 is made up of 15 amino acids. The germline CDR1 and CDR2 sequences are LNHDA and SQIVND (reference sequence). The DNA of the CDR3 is TGTGCCAGTACCCAGGGACAGGGGGCCGGAGAGACCCAGTACTTC. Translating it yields CASTQGQGAGETQYF.

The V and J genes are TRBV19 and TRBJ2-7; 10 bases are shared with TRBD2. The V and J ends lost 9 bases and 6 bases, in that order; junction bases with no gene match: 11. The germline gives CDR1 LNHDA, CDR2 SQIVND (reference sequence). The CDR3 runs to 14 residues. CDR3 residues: CASSLAGNGREQYF. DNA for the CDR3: TGTGCCAGCTCACTAGCGGGGAACGGCCGCGAGCAGTACTTC.

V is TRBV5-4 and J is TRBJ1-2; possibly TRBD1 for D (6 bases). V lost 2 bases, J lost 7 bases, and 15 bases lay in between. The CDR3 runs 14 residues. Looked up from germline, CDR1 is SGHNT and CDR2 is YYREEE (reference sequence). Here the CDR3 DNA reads TGTGCCAGCAGCTTTGCGGGGGCGAAATTTGGCTACACCTTC. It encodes CASSFAGAKFGYTF.

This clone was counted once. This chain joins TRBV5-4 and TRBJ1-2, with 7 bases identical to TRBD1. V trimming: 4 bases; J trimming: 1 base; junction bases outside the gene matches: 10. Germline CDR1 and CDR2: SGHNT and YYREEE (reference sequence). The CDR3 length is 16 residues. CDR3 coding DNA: TGTGCCAGCAGCGAAGAGCCGGGACAGAATAACTATGGCTACACCTTC. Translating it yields CASSEEPGQNNYGYTF. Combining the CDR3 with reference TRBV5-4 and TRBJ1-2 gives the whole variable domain ETGVTQSPTHLIKTRGQQVTLRCSSQSGHNTVSWYQQALGQGPQFIFQYYREEENGRGNFPPRFSGLQFPNYSSELNVNALELDDSALYLCASSEEPGQNNYGYTFGSGTRLTVV.

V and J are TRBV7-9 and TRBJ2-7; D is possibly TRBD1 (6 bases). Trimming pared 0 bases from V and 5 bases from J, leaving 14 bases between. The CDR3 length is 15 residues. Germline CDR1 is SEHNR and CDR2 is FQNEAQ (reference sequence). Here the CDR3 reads CASSLAPGHRNEQYF. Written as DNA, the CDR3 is TGTGCCAGCAGCTTAGCTCCGGGACACCGAAACGAGCAGTACTTC.

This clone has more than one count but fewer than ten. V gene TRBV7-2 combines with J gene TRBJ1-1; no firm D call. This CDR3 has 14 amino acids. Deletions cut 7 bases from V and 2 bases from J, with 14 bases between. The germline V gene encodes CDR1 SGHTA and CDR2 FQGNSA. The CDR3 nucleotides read TGTGCCAGCACCTCTCAATGGAGTAACACTGAAGCTTTCTTT. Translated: CASTSQWSNTEAFF.

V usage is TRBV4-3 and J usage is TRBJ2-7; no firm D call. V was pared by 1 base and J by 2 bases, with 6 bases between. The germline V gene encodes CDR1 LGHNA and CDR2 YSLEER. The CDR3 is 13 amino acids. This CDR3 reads CASSQGFTYEQYF. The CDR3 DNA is TGCGCCAGCAGCCAAGGGTTTACCTACGAGCAGTACTTC.

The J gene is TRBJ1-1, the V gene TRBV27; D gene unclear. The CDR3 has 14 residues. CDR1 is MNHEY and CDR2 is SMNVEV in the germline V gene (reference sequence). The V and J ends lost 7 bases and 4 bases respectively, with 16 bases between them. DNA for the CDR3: TGTGCCAGCACACCGGGCCGGAGGAGCACTGAAGCTTTCTTT. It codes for CASTPGRRSTEAFF.

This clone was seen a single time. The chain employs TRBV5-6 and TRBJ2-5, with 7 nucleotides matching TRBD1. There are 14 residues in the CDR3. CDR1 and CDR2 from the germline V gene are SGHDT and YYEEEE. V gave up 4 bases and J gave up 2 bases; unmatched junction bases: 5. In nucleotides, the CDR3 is TGTGCCAGCAGCACCCGGGACAGTCAAGAGACCCAGTACTTC. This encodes CASSTRDSQETQYF.

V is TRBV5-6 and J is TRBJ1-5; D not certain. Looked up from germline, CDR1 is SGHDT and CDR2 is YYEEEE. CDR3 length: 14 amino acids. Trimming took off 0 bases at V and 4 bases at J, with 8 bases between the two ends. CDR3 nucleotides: TGTGCCAGCAGCTTGGCTGGCAGAAATCAGCCCCAGCATTTT. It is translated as CASSLAGRNQPQHF.

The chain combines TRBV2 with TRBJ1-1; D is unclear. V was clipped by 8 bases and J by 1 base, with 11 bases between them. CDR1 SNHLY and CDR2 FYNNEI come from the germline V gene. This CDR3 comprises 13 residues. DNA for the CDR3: TGTGCCAGCCTAGCGGATTGGAACACTGAAGCTTTCTTT. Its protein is CASLADWNTEAFF.

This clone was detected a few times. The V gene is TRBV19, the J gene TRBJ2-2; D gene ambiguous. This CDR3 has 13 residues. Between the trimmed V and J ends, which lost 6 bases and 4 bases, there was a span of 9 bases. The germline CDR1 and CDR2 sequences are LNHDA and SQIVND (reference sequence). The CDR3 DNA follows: TGTGCCAGTAGGCAGAAAAGCACCGGGGAGCTGTTTTTT. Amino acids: CASRQKSTGELFF.

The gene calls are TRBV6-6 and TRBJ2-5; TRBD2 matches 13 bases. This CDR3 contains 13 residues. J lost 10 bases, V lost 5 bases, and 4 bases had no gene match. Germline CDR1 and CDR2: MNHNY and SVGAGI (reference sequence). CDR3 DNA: TGTGCCAGCAGTCCAGGACTAGCGGGGGACCAGTACTTC. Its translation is CASSPGLAGDQYF.

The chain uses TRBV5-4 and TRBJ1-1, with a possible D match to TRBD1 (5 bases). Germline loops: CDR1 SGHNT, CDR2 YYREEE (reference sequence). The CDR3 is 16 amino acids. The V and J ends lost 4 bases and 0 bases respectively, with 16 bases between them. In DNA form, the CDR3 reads TGTGCCAGCAGCCCCGGTGAGGGGAGAATGAACACTGAAGCTTTCTTT. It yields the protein CASSPGEGRMNTEAFF.

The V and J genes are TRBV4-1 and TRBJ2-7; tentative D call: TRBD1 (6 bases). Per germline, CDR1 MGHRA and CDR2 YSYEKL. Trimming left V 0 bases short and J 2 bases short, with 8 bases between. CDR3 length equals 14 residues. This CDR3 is CASSQDYRAYEQYF. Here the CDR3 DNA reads TGCGCCAGCAGCCAAGATTACAGGGCCTACGAGCAGTACTTC.

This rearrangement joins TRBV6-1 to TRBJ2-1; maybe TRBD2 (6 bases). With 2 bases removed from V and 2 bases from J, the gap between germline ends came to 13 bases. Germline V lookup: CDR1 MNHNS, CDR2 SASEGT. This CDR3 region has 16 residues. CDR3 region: CASSERLAPAYNEQFF. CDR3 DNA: TGTGCCAGCAGTGAACGTCTAGCGCCGGCCTACAATGAGCAGTTCTTC.

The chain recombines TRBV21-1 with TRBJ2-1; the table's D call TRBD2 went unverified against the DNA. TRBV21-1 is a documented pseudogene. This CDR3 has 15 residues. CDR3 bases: TGTGCCAGCAGCGCATGGACTAGCCCTGGTACTGAGCAGTTCTTC. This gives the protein CASSAWTSPGTEQFF.

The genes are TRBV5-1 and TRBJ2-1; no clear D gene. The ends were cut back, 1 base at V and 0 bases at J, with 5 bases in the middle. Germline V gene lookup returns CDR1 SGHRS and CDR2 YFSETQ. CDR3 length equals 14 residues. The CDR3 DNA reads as TGCGCCAGCAGCTTGCTCGGCTCCTACAATGAGCAGTTCTTC. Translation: CASSLLGSYNEQFF.

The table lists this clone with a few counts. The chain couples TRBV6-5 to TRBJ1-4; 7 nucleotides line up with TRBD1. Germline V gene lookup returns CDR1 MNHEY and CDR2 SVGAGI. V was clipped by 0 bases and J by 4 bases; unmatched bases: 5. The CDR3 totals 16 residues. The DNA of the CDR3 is TGTGCCAGCAGTTACTCGCCCCAGGGGGTTAATGAAAAACTGTTTTTT. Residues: CASSYSPQGVNEKLFF.